Each of the 23 T cell receptor beta chains below was sequenced from the same sample in a study of CD8 T cells in ankylosing spondylitis. TCRdb ran MiXCR on the 5' RACE reads and lists one entry per CDR3 protein. The sample contains around 32,000 distinct CDR3 sequences, more than 5.5% of which appear only once. The sample was blood, either unsorted or a sorted T cell fraction (not recorded which). All receptors come from a male donor with ankylosing spondylitis or in good health (not recorded which).

This clonotype was detected ten times or more. The chain recombines TRBV5-1 with TRBJ2-2, with D possibly TRBD2 on 6 matching bases. Germline CDR1 reads SGHRS; CDR2 reads YFSETQ. Trimming stripped 4 bases from V and 1 base from J, with 8 bases between. CDR3 length: 14 amino acids. The CDR3 region has the DNA TGCGCCAGCAGCAAAGCGGGGAACACCGGGGAGCTGTTTTTT. It is translated as CASSKAGNTGELFF.

In this sample, this clonotype turned up many times. The V and J genes are TRBV6-1 and TRBJ2-1; TRBD2 aligns across 9 bases. CDR3 length: 15 amino acids. The ends lost 6 bases at V and 7 bases at J; junction bases unmatched: 10. The V gene's germline CDR1 is MNHNS and CDR2 SASEGT. The CDR3 DNA reads as TGTGCCAGCAGAACTATAGCGGGAGCCCGAAATGAGCAGTTCTTC. Translated: CASRTIAGARNEQFF.

Ten or more counts support this clonotype. This chain joins TRBV7-8 and TRBJ1-5; 9 positions match TRBD1. CDR1 is SGHVS and CDR2 is FQNEAQ in the germline V gene. CDR3 length: 14 amino acids. The V segment lost 1 base and the J segment 9 bases; nucleotides outside the gene matches: 4. The CDR3 here is CASSLGDRVRPQHF. DNA for the CDR3: TGTGCCAGCAGCTTAGGGGACAGGGTGCGGCCCCAGCATTTT.

At least ten counts were recorded for this clonotype. V gene TRBV18 combines with J gene TRBJ2-7; 9 bases line up with TRBD1. The CDR3 totals 15 residues. J lost 2 bases, V lost 6 bases, and 8 bases had no gene match. The germline V gene encodes CDR1 KGHSH and CDR2 LQKENI. CDR3 coding DNA: TGTGCCAGCTCGGCAGGGACAGGGATTCCCTACGAGCAGTACTTC. This gives the protein CASSAGTGIPYEQYF.

This clonotype was seen at least ten times. The genes are TRBV18 and TRBJ1-1; the match to TRBD1 covers 7 bases. The CDR3 loop spans 15 amino acids. Germline V gene lookup returns CDR1 KGHSH and CDR2 LQKENI. Trimming at V came to 0 bases and at J to 3 bases, leaving 4 bases not matched to a gene. CDR3 protein: CASSPPTGRDTEAFF. The CDR3 DNA reads as TGTGCCAGCTCACCACCGACAGGGCGTGACACTGAAGCTTTCTTT.

The table lists this clonotype with many counts. The chain employs TRBV20-1 and TRBJ2-7; D gene ambiguous. Trimming removed 2 bases from V and 7 bases from J, with 24 bases in between. The CDR3 contains 16 residues. Germline CDR1 is DFQATT and CDR2 is SNEGSKA (reference sequence). DNA of the CDR3: TGCAGTGCTAGACCCTCTAAGAGGAACCACCTCTGGGAGCAGTACTTC. This codes for CSARPSKRNHLWEQYF.

This chain's CDR3 is CAISSRPDPPQYF. The CDR3 DNA is TGTGCCATCAGTTCCAGGCCGGATCCGCCCCAGTATTTT. The V gene is TRBV10-3, the J gene TRBJ1-5; no firm D call. The J call may be faulty, since TRBJ2-3 better matches the DNA end. From germline, CDR1 is ENHRY and CDR2 SYGVKD. The CDR3 extends over 13 amino acids.

Ten or more counts support this clonotype. The rearrangement uses TRBV27 and TRBJ2-7; 10 nucleotides align to TRBD2. J was trimmed by 0 bases and V by 2 bases; bases with no gene match: 1. The CDR3 spans 15 residues. Germline values: CDR1 MNHEY, CDR2 SMNVEV (reference sequence). CDR3 in amino acids: CASSLTSGNSYEQYF. In DNA, the CDR3 is TGTGCCAGCAGTTTAACTAGCGGGAACTCCTACGAGCAGTACTTC.

This clonotype was detected many times. Sequence at one end of the junction differs from germline and may be a read error. The rearrangement links TRBV28 to TRBJ2-3; no definite D call. The CDR3 covers 12 residues. The germline V gene has CDR1 MDHEN and CDR2 SYDVKM. Written as DNA, the CDR3 is TGTGCCAGCACCATTAGAGCAGATATGCAGTATTTT. It codes for CASTIRADMQYF.

This clonotype was seen repeatedly, ten times or more. The chain combines TRBV3-1 with TRBJ2-2; 8 bases are a match to TRBD2. V lost 2 bases, J lost 5 bases, and 7 bases stayed unmatched. CDR3 size: 16 residues. CDR1 and CDR2 (germline): LGHDT, YNNKEL (reference sequence). CDR3 amino acids: CASSQTSGSVTGELFF. The CDR3 DNA sequence: TGTGCCAGCAGCCAAACGAGCGGGAGTGTTACCGGGGAGCTGTTTTTT.

This clonotype was detected many times. The chain carries TRBV28 and TRBJ2-3, with a tentative D call TRBD1 (5 bases). Trimming pared 1 base from V and 4 bases from J, leaving 9 bases between. This CDR3 spans 14 amino acids. Germline V gene lookup returns CDR1 MDHEN and CDR2 SYDVKM. The chain's CDR3 is CASSLSRVADTQYF. The CDR3, as DNA: TGTGCCAGCAGTTTATCCAGGGTTGCAGATACGCAGTATTTT.

This clonotype was observed at least ten times. This chain links TRBV12-3 or TRBV12-4 with TRBJ1-2; no clear D. V shed 3 bases and J shed 4 bases, with 9 bases lying between them. The CDR3 spans 13 residues. The CDR3 nucleotides are TGTGCCAGCAGTTTTAAGACATCCTATGGCTACACCTTC. Translation: CASSFKTSYGYTF.

There are many counts of this clonotype. This chain connects TRBV6-5 to TRBJ2-2, with 7 nucleotides matching TRBD2. V trimming: 2 bases; J trimming: 2 bases; junction bases outside the gene matches: 8. Germline V gives CDR1 MNHEY, CDR2 SVGAGI. This CDR3 is 17 amino acids long. The CDR3 loop reads CASSYLRGVGNTGELFF. The CDR3 nucleotides read TGTGCCAGCAGTTACCTACGGGGGGTCGGTAACACCGGGGAGCTGTTTTTT.

This clonotype was picked up many times. The chain employs TRBV2 and TRBJ2-3; 13 positions agree with TRBD2. The V gene end was trimmed by 5 bases and the J gene end by 2 bases; junction bases not matched to a gene: 4. This CDR3 spans 16 amino acids. Germline CDR1 and CDR2: SNHLY and FYNNEI. In DNA, the CDR3 is TGTGCCAGCAGTCCGGGACTAGCGGGACCCACAGATACGCAGTATTTT. Translating it yields CASSPGLAGPTDTQYF.

There are many counts of this clonotype. The chain links TRBV7-9 to TRBJ2-3; D uncertain. Germline V gives CDR1 SEHNR, CDR2 FQNEAQ (reference sequence). Trimming shortened V by 1 base and J by 8 bases, and 7 bases separated the two germline ends. The CDR3 is made up of 12 amino acids. Here the CDR3 reads CASSLDRGTQYF. The CDR3 DNA sequence: TGTGCCAGCAGCTTAGATCGTGGTACGCAGTATTTT.

This clonotype was detected ten times or more. The V call is TRBV20-1, the J call TRBJ2-1, with 11 bases that match TRBD2. The CDR3 covers 15 residues. Germline V gives CDR1 DFQATT, CDR2 SNEGSKA (reference sequence). J was trimmed by 9 bases and V by 1 base; bases with no gene match: 8. CDR3 DNA: TGCAGTGCTAGAGTACTAGCGGGAGTGTGGAGTGAGCAGTTCTTC. Residues: CSARVLAGVWSEQFF.

The sample holds many counts of this clonotype. J is TRBJ2-5 and V is TRBV18; 10 nucleotides line up with TRBD2. The CDR3 loop spans 16 amino acids. V was clipped by 6 bases and J by 2 bases; unmatched bases: 9. Germline CDR1 is KGHSH and CDR2 is LQKENI. In DNA, the CDR3 is TGTGCCAGCTCCTACACACTAGCGGGACGTCAAGAGACCCAGTACTTC. This translates into CASSYTLAGRQETQYF.

This clonotype was counted a few times. The chain uses TRBV7-9 and TRBJ2-7; tentatively, D is TRBD1 (6 bases). Germline CDR1 SEHNR, CDR2 FQNEAQ (reference sequence). The CDR3 runs 14 residues. The germline V and J ends were trimmed by 6 bases and 2 bases, with 14 bases remaining between them. This CDR3 is CASSPSTGTYEQYF. CDR3 sequence (DNA): TGTGCCAGCAGTCCAAGCACAGGGACCTACGAGCAGTACTTC.

This clonotype appeared many times. The chain carries TRBV6-1 and TRBJ2-1; D uncertain. V was clipped by 8 bases and J by 8 bases, with 4 bases between them. Germline CDR1 reads MNHNS; CDR2 reads SASEGT. The CDR3 covers 9 residues. CDR3 loop: CASADEQFF. The CDR3 coding sequence is TGTGCCAGCGCGGATGAGCAGTTCTTC.

This clonotype was observed many times. This chain joins TRBV27 and TRBJ2-1, with D maybe TRBD2 (5 bases). Per the germline V gene, CDR1 is MNHEY and CDR2 is SMNVEV (reference sequence). The V end lost 7 bases, the J end lost 4 bases, and 8 bases lay between the germline ends. The CDR3 extends over 12 amino acids. CDR3 DNA sequence: TGTGCCAGCATTAGCGAGTACAATGAGCAGTTCTTC. It codes for CASISEYNEQFF.

This clonotype has a count of ten or more. The rearrangement uses TRBV5-1 and TRBJ2-1, with 10 bases matching TRBD2. The V gene's germline CDR1 is SGHRS and CDR2 YFSETQ. The CDR3 is made up of 17 amino acids. Trimming at V came to 4 bases and at J to 0 bases, leaving 7 bases not matched to a gene. The CDR3 loop reads CASSLGLADSSYNEQFF. The CDR3 bases are TGCGCCAGCAGCCTAGGACTAGCGGACAGCTCCTACAATGAGCAGTTCTTC.

At least ten counts were recorded for this clonotype. The chain uses TRBV5-1 and TRBJ2-3; D ambiguous. V lost 1 base to trimming and J lost 3 bases, with 9 bases between them. CDR1 is SGHRS, CDR2 YFSETQ, per germline. The CDR3 is 14 residues long. CDR3 in amino acids: CASSLSGSTDTQYF. CDR3 DNA sequence: TGCGCCAGCAGCTTGTCGGGCAGTACAGATACGCAGTATTTT.

This clonotype was observed a few times. J is TRBJ2-7 and V is TRBV19, with a weak D call TRBD1 (5 bases). V dropped 9 bases and J dropped 3 bases, with 6 bases sitting between them. The V gene's germline CDR1 is LNHDA and CDR2 SQIVND (reference sequence). CDR3 length: 10 residues. DNA for the CDR3: TGTGCCAGGGACAACTACGAGCAGTACTTC. It specifies CARDNYEQYF.